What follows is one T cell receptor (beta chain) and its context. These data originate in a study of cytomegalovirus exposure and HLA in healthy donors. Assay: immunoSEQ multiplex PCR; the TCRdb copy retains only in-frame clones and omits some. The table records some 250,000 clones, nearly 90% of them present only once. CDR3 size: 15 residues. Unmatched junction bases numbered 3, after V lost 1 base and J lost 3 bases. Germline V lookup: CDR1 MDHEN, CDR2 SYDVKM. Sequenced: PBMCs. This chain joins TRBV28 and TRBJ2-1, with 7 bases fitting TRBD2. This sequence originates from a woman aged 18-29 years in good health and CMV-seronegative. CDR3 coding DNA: TGTGCCAGCAGTTTATACGCGGGGGACTACAATGAGCAGTTCTTC. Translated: CASSLYAGDYNEQFF.